Listed below are T cell receptor beta chains from one sample, sequenced in a study of shared clonotypes between healthy human individuals. TCRdb's table, derived via immunoSEQ multiplex PCR, lists solely in-frame clones and lacks some. The sample includes millions of clones, roughly 94% of them seen just once. Sequenced: naive CD4+ T cells sorted from blood. All receptors come from a man aged 18 to 30 in good health. Each CDR3 is given with its conserved first and last residue. Fields, in order: J gene, V gene, clone size, D gene, CDR3 DNA, CDR3 protein. A D gene is named only where the DNA matches it firmly. Clone size is not always given. Where it is, it says once, few, many or a class for expanded clones.

J gene: TRBJ2-3
V gene: TRBV7-8
clone size: once
D gene: NA
CDR3 DNA: TGTGCCAGCAGCTCCCGCGGTCCCTCGGGCACAGATACGCAGTATTTT
CDR3 protein: CASSSRGPSGTDTQYF

J gene: TRBJ2-1
V gene: TRBV19
clone size: NA
D gene: NA
CDR3 DNA: TGTGCCAGTAGCCTTGGGGGTTTCAATGAGCAGTTCTTC
CDR3 protein: CASSLGGFNEQFF

J gene: TRBJ1-2
V gene: TRBV30
clone size: NA
D gene: NA
CDR3 DNA: TGTGCCTGGGCTGGGGGAGCCTATGGCTACACCTTC
CDR3 protein: CAWAGGAYGYTF

J gene: TRBJ2-1
V gene: TRBV6-4
clone size: NA
D gene: TRBD2
CDR3 DNA: TGTGCCAGCAGTCTTGGACTAGCGGAGAAACAGTTCTTC
CDR3 protein: CASSLGLAEKQFF

J gene: TRBJ1-5
V gene: TRBV6-1
clone size: NA
D gene: NA
CDR3 DNA: TGTGCCAGCAGCCGTTTCAATCAGCCCCAGCATTTT
CDR3 protein: CASSRFNQPQHF

J gene: TRBJ2-2
V gene: TRBV27
clone size: NA
D gene: NA
CDR3 DNA: TGTGCCAGCAAGACTGGCACCGGGGAGCTGTTTTTT
CDR3 protein: CASKTGTGELFF

J gene: TRBJ2-7
V gene: TRBV19
clone size: NA
D gene: TRBD1
CDR3 DNA: TGTGCCAGTAGTATGCAGGGGGCGGGTTACGAGCAGTACTTC
CDR3 protein: CASSMQGAGYEQYF

J gene: TRBJ2-1
V gene: TRBV27
clone size: NA
D gene: TRBD1
CDR3 DNA: TGTGCCCGATCTGAGTGGGACAGAACGTACAATGAGCAGTTCTTC
CDR3 protein: CARSEWDRTYNEQFF

J gene: TRBJ1-1
V gene: TRBV10-1
clone size: NA
D gene: NA
CDR3 DNA: TGCGCCAGCAGTGGTGACGTGGTGGCTTTCTTT
CDR3 protein: CASSGDVVAFF

J gene: TRBJ2-1
V gene: TRBV28
clone size: NA
D gene: NA
CDR3 DNA: TGTGCCAGCGGGGGGAACACTGAGCAGTTCTTC
CDR3 protein: CASGGNTEQFF

J gene: TRBJ1-2
V gene: TRBV20-1
clone size: NA
D gene: NA
CDR3 DNA: TGCAGTGCGCCGGAGACTAACGGCTACACCTTC
CDR3 protein: CSAPETNGYTF

J gene: TRBJ2-7
V gene: TRBV30
clone size: NA
D gene: NA
CDR3 DNA: TGTGCCTGGGGCCGGGGGCTTGACTACGAGCAGTACTTC
CDR3 protein: CAWGRGLDYEQYF

J gene: TRBJ2-7
V gene: TRBV2
clone size: NA
D gene: TRBD1
CDR3 DNA: TGTGCCAGCAGCGAGACAGGGTTTGAGCAGTACTTC
CDR3 protein: CASSETGFEQYF

J gene: TRBJ1-1
V gene: TRBV27
clone size: NA
D gene: NA
CDR3 DNA: TGTGCCAGCACCCCGAGAGGGGCCCTGAACACTGAAGCTTTCTTT
CDR3 protein: CASTPRGALNTEAFF

J gene: TRBJ2-1
V gene: TRBV6-1
clone size: NA
D gene: TRBD2
CDR3 DNA: TGTGCCAGCAGTGATACTCGAGGAGCGGGGGCCCTAGGTAGGCAGTTCTTC
CDR3 protein: CASSDTRGAGALGRQFF

J gene: TRBJ2-7
V gene: TRBV5-4
clone size: NA
D gene: TRBD1
CDR3 DNA: TGTGCCAGCAGCCGTCGCGGGACAGGGGTCGAGCAGTACTTC
CDR3 protein: CASSRRGTGVEQYF

J gene: TRBJ2-1
V gene: TRBV1
clone size: NA
D gene: NA
CDR3 DNA: TGCACCAGCAGCCAGGGTCTCACCGGCACCCCACTAGCGGGAGTAAGAGATGAGCAGTTCTTC
CDR3 protein: CTSSQGLTGTPLAGVRDEQFF

J gene: TRBJ2-3
V gene: TRBV7-9
clone size: NA
D gene: NA
CDR3 DNA: TGTGCCAGCAGCCTGGGGGCTAGCCCGAGCACAGATACGCAGTATTTT
CDR3 protein: CASSLGASPSTDTQYF

J gene: TRBJ2-1
V gene: TRBV7-6
clone size: once
D gene: TRBD2
CDR3 DNA: TGTGCCAGCAGCTTCACTAGCGGACTAAACAATGAGCAGTTCTTC
CDR3 protein: CASSFTSGLNNEQFF

J gene: TRBJ1-2
V gene: TRBV5-1
clone size: NA
D gene: TRBD1
CDR3 DNA: TGCGCCAGCAGCCACTCCGGGACAGGGCCTAACTATGGCTACACCTTC
CDR3 protein: CASSHSGTGPNYGYTF

J gene: TRBJ2-3
V gene: TRBV19
clone size: NA
D gene: NA
CDR3 DNA: TGTGCCAGTAGTAATTCGGCAGATACGCAGTATTTT
CDR3 protein: CASSNSADTQYF

J gene: TRBJ2-5
V gene: TRBV19
clone size: NA
D gene: TRBD1
CDR3 DNA: TGTGCCAGTAGTGGGGGACAGACTATCCGGGAGACCCAGTACTTC
CDR3 protein: CASSGGQTIRETQYF

J gene: TRBJ1-5
V gene: TRBV7-9
clone size: NA
D gene: NA
CDR3 DNA: TGTGCCAGCAGCTTATCGGGCCCGGTAGATCAGCCCCAGCATTTT
CDR3 protein: CASSLSGPVDQPQHF

J gene: TRBJ2-1
V gene: TRBV12-5
clone size: NA
D gene: NA
CDR3 DNA: TGTGCTAGTGGTTTGGGATACAATGAGCAGTTCTTC
CDR3 protein: CASGLGYNEQFF

J gene: TRBJ2-5
V gene: TRBV5-4
clone size: NA
D gene: TRBD2
CDR3 DNA: TGTGCCAGCAGCTCCTCCCTCAGCGGGGGGCAAGAGACCCAGTACTTC
CDR3 protein: CASSSSLSGGQETQYF

J gene: TRBJ2-3
V gene: TRBV10-3
clone size: NA
D gene: TRBD2
CDR3 DNA: TGTGCCACCCGGGGAGGACTAGCGGACACAGATACGCAGTATTTT
CDR3 protein: CATRGGLADTDTQYF

J gene: TRBJ2-5
V gene: TRBV28
clone size: NA
D gene: NA
CDR3 DNA: TGTGCCAGCAGTCCGCCCGGGACGAAAAAAGAGACCCAGTACTTC
CDR3 protein: CASSPPGTKKETQYF

J gene: TRBJ2-1
V gene: TRBV5-4
clone size: NA
D gene: NA
CDR3 DNA: TGTGCCAGCAGCTTCGGCCCGGACAATGAGCAGTTCTTC
CDR3 protein: CASSFGPDNEQFF

J gene: TRBJ2-5
V gene: TRBV30
clone size: NA
D gene: TRBD2
CDR3 DNA: TGTGCCTGGAGCCACAGACCGACTAGCGGGGGCTCTTGGGAGACCCAGTACTTC
CDR3 protein: CAWSHRPTSGGSWETQYF

J gene: TRBJ1-5
V gene: TRBV6-5
clone size: NA
D gene: NA
CDR3 DNA: TGTGCCAGCAGACCCACAGAGGGTAGCAATCAGCCCCAGCATTTT
CDR3 protein: CASRPTEGSNQPQHF

J gene: TRBJ1-2
V gene: TRBV18
clone size: NA
D gene: NA
CDR3 DNA: TGTGCCAGCTCACCCTTGAACAGGGCGTCCCTTAACTATGGCTACACCTTC
CDR3 protein: CASSPLNRASLNYGYTF

J gene: TRBJ2-7
V gene: TRBV2
clone size: NA
D gene: NA
CDR3 DNA: TGTGCCAGCAGTGCGGACCGGGTTTGCCCGGACTTC
CDR3 protein: CASSADRVCPDF

J gene: TRBJ2-1
V gene: TRBV5-1
clone size: NA
D gene: TRBD2
CDR3 DNA: TGCGCCAGCAGCTTGCGACTAGCGGGGGACAATGAGCAGTTCTTC
CDR3 protein: CASSLRLAGDNEQFF

J gene: TRBJ2-7
V gene: TRBV4-1
clone size: once
D gene: TRBD2
CDR3 DNA: TGCGCCAGCAGCCTTTTCACTAGCGGCTCCTACGAGCAGTACTTC
CDR3 protein: CASSLFTSGSYEQYF

J gene: TRBJ1-1
V gene: TRBV6-5
clone size: NA
D gene: NA
CDR3 DNA: TGTGCCAGCAGTTCAAGGTTTAGTTCCCCTGAAGCTTTCTTT
CDR3 protein: CASSSRFSSPEAFF

J gene: TRBJ2-5
V gene: TRBV4-2
clone size: NA
D gene: TRBD2
CDR3 DNA: TGTGCCAGCAGCAGCGAGCAGGGCGGGGGAAAACAAGAGACCCAGTACTTC
CDR3 protein: CASSSEQGGGKQETQYF

J gene: TRBJ2-1
V gene: TRBV6-1
clone size: NA
D gene: TRBD2
CDR3 DNA: TGTGCCAGCAGGGAAGGACTAGCGGAGTCCTACAATGAGCAGTTCTTC
CDR3 protein: CASREGLAESYNEQFF

J gene: TRBJ2-3
V gene: TRBV2
clone size: NA
D gene: NA
CDR3 DNA: TGTGCCAGCAGTGACCCGGGGGACACAGATACGCAGTATTTT
CDR3 protein: CASSDPGDTDTQYF

J gene: TRBJ2-7
V gene: TRBV4-3
clone size: NA
D gene: NA
CDR3 DNA: TGCGCCAGCAGCCAGGACAGAGTTATTCGCGAGCAGTACTTC
CDR3 protein: CASSQDRVIREQYF

J gene: TRBJ2-5
V gene: TRBV9
clone size: NA
D gene: NA
CDR3 DNA: TGTGCCAGCAGCGTAGGAGGGTCTGGGGAGACCCAGTACTTC
CDR3 protein: CASSVGGSGETQYF

J gene: TRBJ2-7
V gene: TRBV7-9
clone size: once
D gene: NA
CDR3 DNA: TGTGCCAGCAGCTCGCACTCCTGGACAGAACACTCCTACGAGCAGTACTTC
CDR3 protein: CASSSHSWTEHSYEQYF

J gene: TRBJ1-2
V gene: TRBV10-3
clone size: NA
D gene: NA
CDR3 DNA: TGTGCCATCAGTGAGTCCGGCCAGACAGGAGGGGATGGCTACACCTTC
CDR3 protein: CAISESGQTGGDGYTF

J gene: TRBJ2-2
V gene: TRBV7-3
clone size: NA
D gene: NA
CDR3 DNA: TGTGCCAGCAGCTTCAGGGACTCACACACCGGGGAGCTGTTTTTT
CDR3 protein: CASSFRDSHTGELFF

J gene: TRBJ2-1
V gene: TRBV5-4
clone size: once
D gene: NA
CDR3 DNA: TGTGCCAGCAGCTTGCGAACTCAGCCCAATGAGCAGTTCTTC
CDR3 protein: CASSLRTQPNEQFF

J gene: TRBJ1-1
V gene: TRBV10-1
clone size: NA
D gene: NA
CDR3 DNA: TGCGCCAGCAGTGAGTCGACCGTGATGAACACTGAAGCTTTCTTT
CDR3 protein: CASSESTVMNTEAFF